This T cell receptor (beta chain) is drawn from a study of blood T cell repertoires in COVID-19. In the study overall: Nucleic acid was either cDNA or gDNA, and it came from T cells, B-cell-depleted T cells, or PBMCs.

The germline V gene encodes CDR1 MNHEY and CDR2 SVGAGI. This CDR3 region has 15 residues. With V trimmed by 6 bases and J by 7 bases, 9 bases remained unmatched. TCRdb's copy holds only in-frame clones and misses some; the assay was immunoSEQ multiplex PCR. Found here are 95,000 to 150,000 clones, around 83% of them singletons; the top ten hold around 3.3%. In Seattle, patients joined the study during active infection and were tracked longitudinally. This sequence joins TRBV6-5 and TRBJ2-1, with 10 bases lining up with TRBD2. Sequencing was performed on peripheral blood. The clonotype was recovered from a woman of 80 years or more with COVID-19, enrolled during active disease. The CDR3 loop reads CASRKTSGTRNEQFF. The CDR3, as DNA: TGTGCCAGCAGGAAAACTAGCGGGACTCGGAATGAGCAGTTCTTC.